This T cell receptor (beta chain) originates from a study of T cell responses to AZD1222 COVID-19 vaccine. Looked up from germline, CDR1 is SEHNR and CDR2 is FQNEAQ (reference sequence). Trimming shortened V by 1 base and J by 0 bases, and 9 bases separated the two germline ends. The CDR3 is made up of 15 amino acids. TCRdb keeps only in-frame clones here, not all; method: immunoSEQ multiplex PCR. The profile shows more than 70,000 clones, nearly 90% of them singletons. The J gene is TRBJ1-1, the V gene TRBV7-9; D gene ambiguous. This specimen consisted of peripheral blood, obtained on day 0 of AZD1222 vaccination. The clonotype comes from an adult in good health. The CDR3 DNA reads as TGTGCCAGCAGCTTAGTGGGTAGCATGAACACTGAAGCTTTCTTT. Its protein product is CASSLVGSMNTEAFF.